One sample yielded the 32 T cell receptor beta chains listed below, sequenced in a study of blood T cell repertoires in COVID-19. Only in-frame clones appear in the TCRdb table, and some are missing; sequencing was by immunoSEQ multiplex PCR. The table has about 320,000 clones, approximately 81% seen once; the top ten hold approximately 1.9%. Source material: PBMCs or T cells enriched from blood (not recorded which). These receptors all stem from a woman aged 25 to 39 who had been exposed to COVID-19.

The chain links TRBV5-6 to TRBJ2-2; 7 bases agree with TRBD1. The J segment lost 2 bases and the V segment lost 4 bases, leaving 8 bases of the junction unmatched. The CDR3 spans 16 residues. Germline assignment: CDR1 SGHDT and CDR2 YYEEEE. CDR3: CASSTRQGVNTGELFF. The CDR3 DNA follows: TGTGCCAGCAGCACCCGACAGGGAGTAAACACCGGGGAGCTGTTTTTT.

DNA for the CDR3: TGTGCCAGCAGTTCCGCTGGACTAGCGGGAGGCCGATTGACCTACGAGCAGTACTTC. Translating gives CASSSAGLAGGRLTYEQYF. The gene calls are TRBV28 and TRBJ2-7, with 14 bases lining up with TRBD2. From germline, CDR1 is MDHEN and CDR2 SYDVKM. Trimming took 4 bases from V and 2 from J; bases not matched to a gene: 13. This CDR3 spans 19 amino acids.

The genes are TRBV3-1 (or the pseudogene TRBV3-2) and TRBJ1-2; D is ambiguous. V was shortened by 0 bases and J by 12 bases, with 8 bases between the two germline ends. This CDR3 contains 11 residues. Germline CDR1 is LGHDT and CDR2 is YNNKEL (reference sequence). The CDR3 region has the DNA TGTGCCAGCAGCCAAGATTCGACACACACCTTC. It codes for CASSQDSTHTF.

The genes are TRBV4-1 and TRBJ1-6; the match to TRBD1 covers 8 bases. The CDR3 length is 15 residues. The germline V gene encodes CDR1 MGHRA and CDR2 YSYEKL. After removal of 4 bases from V and 6 bases from J, the junction contained 5 bases not matched to a gene. The DNA of the CDR3 is TGCGCCAGCAGCCGCGAGGACAGGGCTAATTCACCCCTCCACTTT. This translates into CASSREDRANSPLHF.

The J gene is TRBJ2-3, the V gene TRBV29-1, with 9 bases aligning to TRBD1. This CDR3 is 16 amino acids long. Per the germline V gene, CDR1 is SQVTM and CDR2 is ANQGSEA. With V trimmed by 0 bases and J by 4 bases, 8 bases remained unmatched. CDR3 amino acids: CSVEDFTGGLADTQYF. The CDR3, as DNA: TGCAGCGTTGAAGATTTTACAGGGGGCCTCGCAGATACGCAGTATTTT.

V gene TRBV28 combines with J gene TRBJ1-2; D might be TRBD1 (6 bases). V was clipped by 6 bases and J by 3 bases, with 32 bases between them. CDR1 MDHEN and CDR2 SYDVKM come from the germline V gene. The CDR3 runs to 20 residues. The CDR3 nucleotides read TGTGCCAGCAGCATAAACGTGGGCGCAACCGAAACTACAGGGTACTATGGCTACACCTTC. Protein sequence: CASSINVGATETTGYYGYTF.

The gene calls are TRBV7-9 and TRBJ2-3, with D possibly TRBD2 on 5 matching bases. Per germline, CDR1 SEHNR and CDR2 FQNEAQ (reference sequence). Trimming removed 3 bases from V and 4 bases from J, with 14 bases in between. The CDR3 extends over 15 amino acids. The CDR3 bases are TGTGCCAGCAGCTTTCGGGGATCTGGTTCAGATACGCAGTATTTT. Amino acid sequence: CASSFRGSGSDTQYF.

This sequence joins TRBV11-2 and TRBJ2-7; tentatively, D is TRBD1 (5 bases). Germline assignment: CDR1 SGHAT and CDR2 FQNNGV. The V and J ends lost 0 bases and 6 bases respectively, with 12 bases between them. The CDR3 sequence is 14 residues long. CDR3: CASSLEVGAGEQYF. The CDR3 DNA sequence: TGTGCCAGCAGCTTAGAAGTAGGGGCTGGCGAGCAGTACTTC.

V gene TRBV6-1 combines with J gene TRBJ1-2; D gene unclear. This CDR3 is 16 amino acids long. Germline V gene data show CDR1 as MNHNS and CDR2 as SASEGT. Trimming took off 2 bases at V and 0 bases at J, with 13 bases between the two ends. The CDR3 region is CASSEHTAYANYGYTF. CDR3 DNA sequence: TGTGCCAGCAGTGAACATACAGCTTATGCTAACTATGGCTACACCTTC.

The rearrangement joins TRBV10-3 to TRBJ1-2, with D perhaps TRBD1 (5 bases). The CDR3 totals 13 residues. Germline assignment: CDR1 ENHRY and CDR2 SYGVKD. V lost 2 bases to trimming and J lost 7 bases, with 11 bases between them. The CDR3 DNA reads as TGTGCCATCAGTGAGGAGCAGGGAACTGGCTACACCTTC. Translation: CAISEEQGTGYTF.

The chain combines TRBV23-1 with TRBJ2-7; TRBD2 might be the D (6 bases). TRBV23-1 has ORF status, its function being uncertain. Trimming stripped 2 bases from V and 3 bases from J, with 17 bases between. The CDR3 has 16 amino acids. CDR3 region: CASSQGRSQGDYEQYF. The CDR3, as DNA: TGCGCCAGCAGTCAAGGGAGGTCGCAGGGCGACTACGAGCAGTACTTC.

The chain recombines TRBV6-5 with TRBJ2-5; 11 bases fit TRBD2. The ends lost 10 bases at V and 4 bases at J; junction bases unmatched: 11. The CDR3 extends over 15 amino acids. Looked up from germline, CDR1 is MNHEY and CDR2 is SVGAGI. CDR3 residues: CATLRSGGAGETQYF. The CDR3 DNA sequence: TGTGCCACCTTGCGTAGCGGGGGGGCCGGAGAGACCCAGTACTTC.

CDR3 sequence: CASSVGGETYNEQFF. In nucleotides, the CDR3 is TGTGCCAGCAGCGTCGGCGGGGAGACCTACAATGAGCAGTTCTTC. The rearrangement uses TRBV9 and TRBJ2-1; weak D call: TRBD2 (6 bases). V gave up 2 bases and J gave up 2 bases, with 11 bases separating them. This CDR3 has 15 residues. CDR1 is SGDLS, CDR2 YYNGEE, per germline.

The rearrangement joins TRBV7-9 to TRBJ1-1, with D unclear. The germline V gene encodes CDR1 SEHNR and CDR2 FQNEAQ (reference sequence). The V gene lost 2 bases and the J gene lost 7 bases, with 5 bases spanning the gap. CDR3 length equals 11 residues. CDR3 sequence: CASSLSFEAFF. The DNA for the CDR3 is TGTGCCAGCAGCTTATCTTTTGAAGCTTTCTTT.

This clone was picked up one time. V and J are TRBV28 and TRBJ1-3; 9 bases line up with TRBD1. Looked up from germline, CDR1 is MDHEN and CDR2 is SYDVKM. This CDR3 has 15 amino acids. J was trimmed by 0 bases and V by 10 bases; bases with no gene match: 7. The DNA for the CDR3 is TGTGCCACCAACACAGGGGGCGACTCTGGAAACACCATATATTTT. Translation: CATNTGGDSGNTIYF.

The chain joins TRBV19 to TRBJ2-1; possible D gene TRBD2, 5 bases. With 5 bases removed from V and 0 bases from J, the gap between germline ends came to 17 bases. CDR1 is LNHDA, CDR2 SQIVND, per germline (reference sequence). CDR3 length equals 17 residues. CDR3 loop: CASSPRTQKSSYNEQFF. CDR3 nucleotides: TGTGCCAGTAGTCCGAGGACTCAAAAAAGCTCCTACAATGAGCAGTTCTTC.

The V and J genes are TRBV7-2 and TRBJ1-6; no clear D. Germline CDR1 is SGHTA and CDR2 is FQGNSA. The CDR3 extends over 16 amino acids. The V and J ends lost 3 bases and 6 bases respectively, with 15 bases between them. The CDR3 loop is CASSFGVLTLNSPLHF. Written as DNA, the CDR3 is TGTGCCAGCAGCTTCGGGGTCCTTACGCTTAATTCACCCCTCCACTTT.

V is TRBV5-1 and J is TRBJ2-7; 12 bases fit TRBD2. After removal of 1 base from V and 7 bases from J, the junction contained 15 bases not matched to a gene. Per the germline V gene, CDR1 is SGHRS and CDR2 is YFSETQ. This CDR3 has 18 amino acids. This chain's CDR3 is CASSLKTLLAGGPGEQYF. The CDR3 DNA sequence: TGCGCCAGCAGCTTGAAAACCCTCCTAGCGGGGGGGCCAGGAGAGCAGTACTTC.

V usage is TRBV18 and J usage is TRBJ2-3; TRBD2 agrees at 9 bases. The germline V gene has CDR1 KGHSH and CDR2 LQKENI. The J segment lost 2 bases and the V segment lost 4 bases, leaving 1 base of the junction unmatched. The CDR3 has 14 residues. The CDR3 sequence is CASSLAGATDTQYF. In DNA form, the CDR3 reads TGTGCCAGCTCACTAGCGGGAGCCACAGATACGCAGTATTTT.

This clone was detected only a few times. This sequence joins TRBV30 and TRBJ2-1; 7 positions agree with TRBD2. With 3 bases clipped from V and 5 bases from J, the junction kept 10 bases outside the gene matches. This CDR3 spans 15 amino acids. Per the germline V gene, CDR1 is GTSNPN and CDR2 is SVGIG (reference sequence). CDR3: CAWSPGRKGHNEQFF. CDR3 coding DNA: TGTGCCTGGAGCCCCGGGAGGAAGGGACACAATGAGCAGTTCTTC.

The chain combines TRBV4-2 with TRBJ1-5; tentatively, D is TRBD1 (6 bases). The CDR3 totals 18 residues. V lost 2 bases, J lost 2 bases, and 19 bases lay in between. Germline lookup yields CDR1 LGHNA and CDR2 YNFKEQ. CDR3 sequence reads: CASSQTPKGGKGNQPQHF. CDR3 DNA: TGTGCCAGCAGCCAAACTCCCAAGGGGGGGAAGGGCAATCAGCCCCAGCATTTT.

The V gene is TRBV30, the J gene TRBJ1-5, with 10 nucleotides matching TRBD1. The CDR3 loop spans 14 amino acids. Germline V gene lookup returns CDR1 GTSNPN and CDR2 SVGIG (reference sequence). The J segment lost 7 bases and the V segment lost 2 bases, leaving 5 bases of the junction unmatched. The CDR3 DNA reads TGTGCCTGGAGTCGACAGGGGGCTCAACAGCCCCAGCATTTT. Its translation: CAWSRQGAQQPQHF.

This clone was seen just once. This chain uses TRBV28 with TRBJ1-5, with D unresolved. CDR1 MDHEN and CDR2 SYDVKM come from the germline V gene. Between the trimmed V and J ends, which lost 2 bases and 6 bases, there was a span of 5 bases. The CDR3 is 12 amino acids. CDR3 protein: CASSLGLQPQHF. CDR3 DNA: TGTGCCAGCAGTTTAGGGCTTCAGCCCCAGCATTTT.

The gene calls are TRBV27 and TRBJ2-7; 10 bases map to TRBD2. The V gene's germline CDR1 is MNHEY and CDR2 SMNVEV (reference sequence). The CDR3 runs 14 residues. Trimming took 4 bases from V and 5 from J; bases not matched to a gene: 5. This CDR3 is CASSSLAGKHEQYF. CDR3 in DNA: TGTGCCAGCAGTTCACTAGCGGGAAAGCACGAGCAGTACTTC.

The V call is TRBV7-9, the J call TRBJ2-3; 7 positions match TRBD1. This CDR3 comprises 15 residues. Germline V lookup: CDR1 SEHNR, CDR2 FQNEAQ (reference sequence). The trim removed 5 bases at V and 0 bases at J, leaving 5 bases unmatched. The CDR3 DNA is TGTGCCAGCAGCCACCCGGGACAGAGCACAGATACGCAGTATTTT. Translated, it gives CASSHPGQSTDTQYF.

The J gene is TRBJ2-6, the V gene TRBV11-2; 9 nucleotides line up with TRBD1. Germline V gene lookup returns CDR1 SGHAT and CDR2 FQNNGV. This CDR3 comprises 19 residues. J was trimmed by 0 bases and V by 2 bases; bases with no gene match: 8. CDR3 residues: CASSLLRTGAFSGANVLTF. The CDR3 bases are TGTGCCAGCAGCTTACTCCGGACAGGGGCCTTCTCTGGGGCCAACGTCCTGACTTTC.

This chain joins TRBV7-2 and TRBJ2-1, with D possibly TRBD2 on 5 matching bases. CDR1 is SGHTA and CDR2 is FQGNSA in the germline V gene. With 0 bases removed from V and 4 bases from J, the gap between germline ends came to 13 bases. This CDR3 is 16 amino acids long. DNA for the CDR3: TGTGCCAGCAGCTTAGCTGGCAAGCGGATATACAATGAGCAGTTCTTC. Translating it yields CASSLAGKRIYNEQFF. The full variable domain, completed using reference TRBV7-2 and TRBJ2-1, is GAGVSQSPSNKVTEKGKDVELRCDPISGHTALYWYRQSLGQGLEFLIYFQGNSAPDKSGLPSDRFSAERTGGSVSTLTIQRTQQEDSAVYLCASSLAGKRIYNEQFFGPGTRLTVL.

As concerns this clone: Other DNA sequences of this sample code for an identical CDR3. The V gene is TRBV7-6, the J gene TRBJ2-7; 10 positions agree with TRBD1. Germline values: CDR1 SGHVS, CDR2 FNYEAQ. The CDR3 is made up of 14 amino acids. J was trimmed by 3 bases and V by 1 base; bases with no gene match: 0. The CDR3 loop reads CASSLGDRGYEQYF. CDR3 coding DNA: TGTGCCAGCAGCTTAGGGGACAGGGGCTACGAGCAGTACTTC.

The CDR3 loop reads CASSPRTGYTLSGNTIYF. The CDR3 DNA sequence: TGTGCCAGCAGCCCCAGGACAGGGTATACCCTCTCTGGAAACACCATATATTTT. The chain has TRBV7-9 and TRBJ1-3; 8 bases fit TRBD1. CDR3 size: 18 residues. Looked up from germline, CDR1 is SEHNR and CDR2 is FQNEAQ (reference sequence). J was trimmed by 0 bases and V by 5 bases; bases with no gene match: 12. Variable domain in full (rest from reference TRBV7-9 and TRBJ1-3): DTGVSQNPRHKITKRGQNVTFRCDPISEHNRLYWYRQTLGQGPEFLTYFQNEAQLEKSRLLSDRFSAERPKGSFSTLEIQRTEQGDSAMYLCASSPRTGYTLSGNTIYFGEGSWLTVV.

The chain has TRBV29-1 and TRBJ2-2; 9 positions agree with TRBD2. The CDR3 totals 15 residues. After removal of 7 bases from V and 5 bases from J, the junction contained 11 bases not matched to a gene. From germline, CDR1 is SQVTM and CDR2 ANQGSEA. CDR3 sequence: CSGRVTSGRTGELFF. For the CDR3, the DNA is TGCAGCGGGCGGGTTACTAGCGGGCGGACCGGGGAGCTGTTTTTT.

This clone was seen once. The rearrangement joins TRBV5-1 to TRBJ1-2; 7 bases align to TRBD1. Trimming removed 3 bases from V and 2 bases from J; junction bases left unmatched: 7. The CDR3 is 15 residues long. The germline gives CDR1 SGHRS, CDR2 YFSETQ. CDR3 coding DNA: TGCGCCAGCAGCTCCGGACAGGTGAACAACTATGGCTACACCTTC. Translated, it gives CASSSGQVNNYGYTF.

Only a few counts were recorded for this clone. The rearrangement joins TRBV4-2 to TRBJ1-1; D gene uncertain. The V end lost 3 bases, the J end lost 1 base, and 12 bases lay between the germline ends. CDR3 length: 15 amino acids. Germline loops: CDR1 LGHNA, CDR2 YNFKEQ. The CDR3 loop reads CASSQDTNPNTEAFF. CDR3 DNA: TGTGCCAGCAGCCAGGATACTAATCCGAACACTGAAGCTTTCTTT.